The 4 T cell receptor beta chains presented below share a single source sample, sequenced in a study of T cells of healthy individuals. TCRdb passed the 5' RACE reads through MiXCR, listing each CDR3 protein once. The sample lists around 80,000 distinct CDR3 sequences; about 5% were seen once. Receptor source: a female donor in good health.

The J gene is TRBJ1-5, the V gene TRBV10-3; 7 bases are a match to TRBD1. This CDR3 contains 14 residues. J lost 2 bases, V lost 4 bases, and 2 bases had no gene match. The germline V gene has CDR1 ENHRY and CDR2 SYGVKD. As DNA, the CDR3 is TGTGCCATCAGTGGGGGGACAGGCAATCAGCCCCAGCATTTT. This translates into CAISGGTGNQPQHF.

The V and J genes are TRBV6-5 and TRBJ2-5; D unresolved. Trimming took off 6 bases at V and 2 bases at J, with 16 bases between the two ends. CDR3 length equals 15 residues. The V gene's germline CDR1 is MNHEY and CDR2 SVGAGI. CDR3 nucleotides: TGTGCCAGCAGGTCCGACGACTGGCAACAAGAGACCCAGTACTTC. This translates into CASRSDDWQQETQYF.

This clonotype was detected many times. V and J are TRBV27 and TRBJ1-2; D gene ambiguous. The CDR3 runs 13 residues. Germline V gene data show CDR1 as MNHEY and CDR2 as SMNVEV (reference sequence). Trimming took off 2 bases at V and 4 bases at J, with 8 bases between the two ends. CDR3 DNA sequence: TGTGCCAGCAGTTTACGGGCGGGCTATGGCTACACCTTC. Encoded protein: CASSLRAGYGYTF.

This clonotype was counted ten times or more. This chain connects TRBV7-2 to TRBJ2-7, with 7 bases that match TRBD2. V shed 5 bases, J shed 0 bases, and the junction held 7 bases outside the gene matches. The V gene's germline CDR1 is SGHTA and CDR2 FQGNSA. This CDR3 is built from 15 residues. The chain's CDR3 is CASSGSGVSSYEQYF. The CDR3, as DNA: TGTGCCAGCAGCGGGAGCGGGGTTAGCTCCTACGAGCAGTACTTC.